This T cell receptor (beta chain) was captured in a study of blood T cell repertoires in COVID-19. Overall study context: Whether acute or convalescent, the COVID-19 samples came from the United States, Italy and Spain. In each case, the material was cDNA or gDNA derived from T cells, B-cell-depleted T cells, or PBMCs.

V was pared by 5 bases and J by 10 bases, with 2 bases of the junction left unmatched. The CDR3 contains 9 residues. The V gene's germline CDR1 is DFQATT and CDR2 SNEGSKA (reference sequence). As originally analysed: Reference gene primer amplification in the assay estimated nucleated cell counts. Using immunoSEQ multiplex PCR, the repertoire was profiled, and TCRdb retains in-frame clones only, with some absent. Clonal size and the V and J genes are those of that table, whereas D and trimming came from the DNA. The data show some 120,000 clones, approximately 80% seen once. This clone was counted once.

The receptor's source is a man aged 70 or older with acute or convalescent COVID-19. V is TRBV20-1 and J is TRBJ2-7, with TRBD1 matching 7 bases. The sequenced material came from peripheral blood. The CDR3 DNA follows: TGCAGTGCTGGGACAGATCAGTACTTC. It yields the protein CSAGTDQYF.